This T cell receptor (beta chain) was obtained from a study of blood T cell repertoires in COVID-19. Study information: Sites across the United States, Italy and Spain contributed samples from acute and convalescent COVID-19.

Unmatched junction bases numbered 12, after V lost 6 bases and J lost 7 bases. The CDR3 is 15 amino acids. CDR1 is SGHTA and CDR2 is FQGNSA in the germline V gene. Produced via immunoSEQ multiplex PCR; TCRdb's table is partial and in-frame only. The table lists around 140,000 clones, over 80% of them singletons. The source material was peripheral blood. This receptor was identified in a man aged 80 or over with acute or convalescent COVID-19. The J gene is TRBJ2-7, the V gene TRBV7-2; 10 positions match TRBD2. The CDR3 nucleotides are TGTGCCAGCAGTCCAGCACCGGGGACTAGCGTTGAGCAGTACTTC. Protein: CASSPAPGTSVEQYF.